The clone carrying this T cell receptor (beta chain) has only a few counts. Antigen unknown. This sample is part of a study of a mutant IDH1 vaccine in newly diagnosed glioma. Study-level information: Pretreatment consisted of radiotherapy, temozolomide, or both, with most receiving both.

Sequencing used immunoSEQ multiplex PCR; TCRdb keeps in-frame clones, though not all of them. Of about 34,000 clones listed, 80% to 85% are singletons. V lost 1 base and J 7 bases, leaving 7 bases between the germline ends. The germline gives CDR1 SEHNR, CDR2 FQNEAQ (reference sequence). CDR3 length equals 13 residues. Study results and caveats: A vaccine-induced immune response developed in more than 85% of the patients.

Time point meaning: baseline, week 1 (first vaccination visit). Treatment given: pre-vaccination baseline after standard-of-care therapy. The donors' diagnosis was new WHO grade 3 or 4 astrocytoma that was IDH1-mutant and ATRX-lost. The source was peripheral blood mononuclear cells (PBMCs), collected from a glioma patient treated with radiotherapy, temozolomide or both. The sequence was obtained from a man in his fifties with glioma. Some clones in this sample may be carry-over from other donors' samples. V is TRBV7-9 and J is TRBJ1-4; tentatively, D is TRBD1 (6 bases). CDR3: CASSLVGAEKLFF. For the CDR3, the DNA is TGTGCCAGCAGCTTAGTGGGGGCTGAAAAACTGTTTTTT.